This record concerns one T cell receptor (beta chain) sequence. The data stem from a study of blood T cell repertoires in COVID-19. As for the study in general: Material from acute and convalescent COVID-19 was sourced from the United States, Italy and Spain.

In assigning cohorts, the study relied on participant-reported clinical history. The V gene lost 5 bases and the J gene lost 5 bases, with 10 bases spanning the gap. Germline CDR1 is MNHEY and CDR2 is SMNVEV (reference sequence). The CDR3 has 12 residues. Profiling relied on immunoSEQ multiplex PCR, and the TCRdb table lists in-frame clones only, not all of them. The repertoire includes over 250,000 clones, roughly 90% of them detected once, and approximately 1.2% sits in the top ten. The clonotype comes from a woman aged 25-40 years who had recovered from COVID-19. Sequencing was carried out using PBMCs or T cells enriched from blood (not recorded which). J is TRBJ2-7 and V is TRBV27; D ambiguous. The chain's CDR3 is CASSIPGNEQYF. The CDR3, as DNA: TGTGCCAGCAGTATCCCAGGAAACGAGCAGTACTTC.